These 2 T cell receptor beta chains came from one sample sequenced in a study of blood T cell repertoires in COVID-19 (dated by TCRdb to about 2020). Preparation of the library involved the immunoSEQ multiplex PCR assay. Sourced from immuneACCESS, this table was stored by TCRdb with only in-frame sequences that have V and J called. A share of the clones is absent; for the studies checked, an unresolved V gene accounts for under half, and the remainder has no known explanation. The sample yields tens of thousands of clones; under 90% were counted once. 19% of the sample goes to the ten largest clones. Sequencing was performed on peripheral blood. The receptors shown here come from a human donor in a cohort sampled during active COVID-19.

The V gene is TRBV15, the J gene TRBJ2-7; the D gene is possibly TRBD2 (6 bases). The CDR3 loop spans 15 amino acids. CDR1 is LNHNV, CDR2 YYDKDF, per germline (reference sequence). Deletions cut 0 bases from V and 0 bases from J, with 9 bases between. The CDR3 DNA is TGTGCCACCAGCAGAGATAACGGGGGCTCCTACGAGCAGTACTTC. It yields the protein CATSRDNGGSYEQYF.

This clone was seen only once. The chain joins TRBV7-7 to TRBJ2-5, with a weak D call TRBD1 (7 bases). CDR3 length: 15 residues. Trimming took off 1 base at V and 5 bases at J, with 14 bases between the two ends. Germline V CDR1 and CDR2: SSHAT, FNYEAQ (reference sequence). CDR3 nucleotides: TGTGCCAGCAGCTTAGGACAGGGAGGAGGGGAGACCCAGTACTTC. Protein sequence: CASSLGQGGGETQYF.